Shown below are 18 T cell receptor beta chains from a single sample sequenced in a study of immune cell composition in non-small cell lung cancer. The assay was immunoSEQ multiplex PCR, and TCRdb's table has in-frame clones only and misses some. The sample records 1,500 to 2,000 clones, around 84% being singletons. Sequenced material: lung tumor tissue. The receptor set was obtained from a human donor with non-small cell lung cancer.

CDR3 residues: CASSHPGRVETQYF. CDR3 DNA sequence: TGTGCCAGCAGCCACCCCGGCAGGGTCGAGACCCAGTACTTC. The V call is TRBV14, the J call TRBJ2-5; D might be TRBD1 (5 bases). This CDR3 contains 14 residues. Trimming left V 3 bases short and J 5 bases short, with 13 bases between. Germline V lookup: CDR1 SGHDN, CDR2 FVKESK.

The chain recombines TRBV28 with TRBJ1-1; D gene unclear. Per the germline V gene, CDR1 is MDHEN and CDR2 is SYDVKM. V lost 6 bases and J 7 bases, leaving 18 bases between the germline ends. The CDR3 runs 14 residues. The CDR3 is CASRVGGIVNEAFF. The DNA for the CDR3 is TGTGCCAGCAGGGTCGGAGGGATCGTCAATGAAGCTTTCTTT.

This chain's CDR3 is CASSARLAGPGPQYF. CDR3 nucleotides: TGTGCCAGCAGCGCCAGACTAGCGGGGCCCGGGCCCCAGTACTTC. The J gene is TRBJ2-5, the V gene TRBV9; 11 nucleotides align to TRBD2. Germline trimming cut 3 bases from V and 9 bases from J; bases unmatched to any gene: 10. Looked up from germline, CDR1 is SGDLS and CDR2 is YYNGEE. The CDR3 is made up of 15 amino acids.

The chain carries TRBV6-5 and TRBJ2-2; 8 bases align to TRBD1. CDR3 length equals 14 residues. The V segment lost 6 bases and the J segment 6 bases; nucleotides outside the gene matches: 6. Germline V CDR1 and CDR2: MNHEY, SVGAGI. The CDR3 protein is CASRDREGAGELFF. CDR3 coding DNA: TGTGCCAGCAGGGACAGGGAAGGGGCCGGGGAGCTGTTTTTT.

The chain combines TRBV21-1 with TRBJ2-1; the table assigns TRBD1, which was not confirmed against the DNA. TRBV21-1 represents a pseudogene. This CDR3 spans 19 amino acids. CDR3 sequence (DNA): TGTGCCAGCAGCAAATCGTTGGGACACAGGTTATCTCCCTACAATGAGCAGTTCTTC. It encodes CASSKSLGHRLSPYNEQFF.

V usage is TRBV2 and J usage is TRBJ2-1; D remains ambiguous. V was pared by 7 bases and J by 10 bases, with 8 bases between. The CDR3 length is 10 residues. Germline V lookup: CDR1 SNHLY, CDR2 FYNNEI. CDR3: CASTLLEQFF. The CDR3 nucleotides are TGTGCCAGCACCCTACTAGAGCAGTTCTTC.

The chain is built from TRBV5-4 and TRBJ1-2, with D possibly TRBD1 on 5 matching bases. The V end lost 3 bases, the J end lost 5 bases, and 26 bases lay between the germline ends. Germline CDR1 reads SGHNT; CDR2 reads YYREEE (reference sequence). The CDR3 is made up of 18 amino acids. This chain's CDR3 is CASSSLMRDSSFGYGYTF. The CDR3 nucleotides are TGTGCCAGCAGCTCGCTTATGCGGGACTCCTCCTTTGGATATGGCTACACCTTC.

V is TRBV7-9 and J is TRBJ2-3; D gene uncertain. CDR1 and CDR2 (germline): SEHNR, FQNEAQ (reference sequence). There are 15 residues in the CDR3. The germline V and J ends were trimmed by 2 bases and 2 bases, with 11 bases remaining between them. As DNA, the CDR3 is TGTGCCAGCAGCTTAAACTGGGCTTCCACAGATACGCAGTATTTT. It is translated as CASSLNWASTDTQYF. The full variable domain, with the rest looked up from reference TRBV7-9 and TRBJ2-3, is DTGVSQNPRHKITKRGQNVTFRCDPISEHNRLYWYRQTLGQGPEFLTYFQNEAQLEKSRLLSDRFSAERPKGSFSTLEIQRTEQGDSAMYLCASSLNWASTDTQYFGPGTRLTVL.

This chain connects TRBV6-5 to TRBJ1-1; a weak D match, TRBD1 (5 bases). V was pared by 7 bases and J by 1 base, with 13 bases between. From germline, CDR1 is MNHEY and CDR2 SVGAGI. The length of the CDR3 is 14 residues. As DNA, the CDR3 is TGTGCCAGCACCCCCGACAGTTCGAACACTGAAGCTTTCTTT. This translates into CASTPDSSNTEAFF.

This chain joins TRBV10-3 and TRBJ2-3; no clear D gene. Germline CDR1 and CDR2: ENHRY and SYGVKD. The CDR3 runs to 11 residues. The V gene lost 10 bases and the J gene lost 5 bases, with 10 bases spanning the gap. This CDR3 reads CATNSLDTQYF. Here the CDR3 DNA reads TGTGCCACCAACAGTTTAGATACGCAGTATTTT.

The chain has TRBV19 and TRBJ1-2, with D perhaps TRBD1 (5 bases). This CDR3 contains 14 residues. The germline CDR1 and CDR2 sequences are LNHDA and SQIVND (reference sequence). V was trimmed by 6 bases and J by 6 bases, leaving 17 bases between them. CDR3 residues: CASRPLGQEDGYTF. CDR3 DNA: TGTGCCAGTAGACCCCTGGGGCAAGAAGATGGCTACACCTTC.

V and J are TRBV5-1 and TRBJ2-7, with 12 bases that match TRBD1. V lost 4 bases, J lost 4 bases, and 9 bases stayed unmatched. Germline assignment: CDR1 SGHRS and CDR2 YFSETQ. The CDR3 has 16 amino acids. CDR3 residues: CASSDEGTGGGYEQYF. CDR3 in DNA: TGCGCCAGCAGCGACGAGGGGACAGGGGGCGGTTACGAGCAGTACTTC.

This chain uses TRBV4-2 with TRBJ2-5; 7 bases map to TRBD2. After removal of 0 bases from V and 4 bases from J, the junction contained 14 bases not matched to a gene. CDR1 LGHNA and CDR2 YNFKEQ come from the germline V gene. The CDR3 length is 18 residues. Written as DNA, the CDR3 is TGTGCCAGCAGCCAAGATTCGGCGGGAGTATCAGCCGGAGAGACCCAGTACTTC. The encoded protein is CASSQDSAGVSAGETQYF.

V is TRBV28 and J is TRBJ2-3; 8 bases are shared with TRBD1. The junction had 8 bases not matched to a gene; V was cut back by 5 bases and J by 4 bases. CDR1 MDHEN and CDR2 SYDVKM come from the germline V gene. The CDR3 runs 15 residues. CDR3: CASSHRTGFADTQYF. The CDR3, as DNA: TGTGCCAGCAGTCACCGGACAGGGTTCGCAGATACGCAGTATTTT.

This chain uses TRBV2 with TRBJ2-3, with 8 bases fitting TRBD2. Germline V CDR1 and CDR2: SNHLY, FYNNEI. With V trimmed by 6 bases and J by 3 bases, 5 bases remained unmatched. The CDR3 is 14 amino acids. CDR3 sequence reads: CASSPTSGTDTQYF. In DNA form, the CDR3 reads TGTGCCAGCAGCCCCACTAGCGGTACAGATACGCAGTATTTT. Complete variable domain (other parts from reference TRBV2 and TRBJ2-3): EPEVTQTPSHQVTQMGQEVILRCVPISNHLYFYWYRQILGQKVEFLVSFYNNEISEKSEIFDDQFSVERPDGSNFTLKIRSTKLEDSAMYFCASSPTSGTDTQYFGPGTRLTVL.

This sequence joins TRBV6-5 and TRBJ2-1; D is possibly TRBD2 (6 bases). Germline V CDR1 and CDR2: MNHEY, SVGAGI. The CDR3 contains 15 residues. Trimming cost V 5 bases and J 5 bases, with 16 bases left between them. The CDR3 bases are TGTGCCAGCAGTCCATCCCTTGGGACTCACAATGAGCAGTTCTTC. This codes for CASSPSLGTHNEQFF.

CDR3 nucleotide sequence: TGTGCCAGCAGCCAAGCACAGGGGGCGAGGTACACCTTC. This codes for CASSQAQGARYTF. The rearrangement uses TRBV14 and TRBJ1-2; 9 bases map to TRBD1. Germline CDR1 is SGHDN and CDR2 is FVKESK. There are 13 residues in the CDR3. After removal of 1 base from V and 11 bases from J, the junction contained 5 bases not matched to a gene.

For the CDR3, the DNA is TGTGCCAGCAGCTTTCAGGGGAAGACCCAGTACTTC. This codes for CASSFQGKTQYF. J is TRBJ2-5 and V is TRBV11-2, with D possibly being TRBD1 (6 bases). CDR3 size: 12 residues. Germline V gene lookup returns CDR1 SGHAT and CDR2 FQNNGV. Trimming shortened V by 3 bases and J by 6 bases, and 8 bases separated the two germline ends.